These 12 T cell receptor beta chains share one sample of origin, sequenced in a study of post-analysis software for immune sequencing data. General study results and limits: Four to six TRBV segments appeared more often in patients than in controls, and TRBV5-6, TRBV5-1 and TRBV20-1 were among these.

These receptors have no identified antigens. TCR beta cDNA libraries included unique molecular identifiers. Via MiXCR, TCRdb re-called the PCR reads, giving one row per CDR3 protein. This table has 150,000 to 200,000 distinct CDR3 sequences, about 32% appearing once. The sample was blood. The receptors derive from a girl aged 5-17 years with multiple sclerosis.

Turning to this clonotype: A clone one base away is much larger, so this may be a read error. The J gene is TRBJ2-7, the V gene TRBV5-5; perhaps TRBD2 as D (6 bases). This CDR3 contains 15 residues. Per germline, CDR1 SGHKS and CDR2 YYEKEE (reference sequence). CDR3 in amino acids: CACSESRDWGTEQYF. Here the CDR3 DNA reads TGTGCCTGCAGCGAAAGCCGGGACTGGGGAACCGAGCAGTACTTC. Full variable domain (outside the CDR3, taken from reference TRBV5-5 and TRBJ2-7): DAGVTQSPTHLIKTRGQQVTLRCSPISGHKSVSWYQQVLGQGPQFIFQYYEKEERGRGNFPDRFSARQFPNYSSELNVNALLLGDSALYLCACSESRDWGTEQYFGPGTRLTVT.

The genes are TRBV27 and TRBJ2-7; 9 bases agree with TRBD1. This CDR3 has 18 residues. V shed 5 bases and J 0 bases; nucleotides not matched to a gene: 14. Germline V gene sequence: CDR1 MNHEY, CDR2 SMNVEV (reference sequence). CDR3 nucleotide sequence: TGTGCCAGCAGTCCACGCCCGGCCGGGACAGGGAGCTCCTACGAGCAGTACTTC. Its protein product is CASSPRPAGTGSSYEQYF.

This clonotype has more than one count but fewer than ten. The CDR3 loop is CAISTGARYGYTF. The CDR3 DNA reads TGTGCCATCAGTACAGGGGCGAGGTATGGCTACACCTTC. The genes are TRBV10-3 and TRBJ1-2; 7 nucleotides line up with TRBD1. The germline CDR1 and CDR2 sequences are ENHRY and SYGVKD. V lost 5 bases and J lost 5; bases outside the gene matches: 5. This CDR3 contains 13 residues.

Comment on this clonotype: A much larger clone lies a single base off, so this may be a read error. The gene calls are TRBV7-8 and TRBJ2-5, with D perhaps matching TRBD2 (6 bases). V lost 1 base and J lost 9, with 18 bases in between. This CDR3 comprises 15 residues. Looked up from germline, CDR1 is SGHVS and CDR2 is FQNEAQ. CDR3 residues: CASSLVVTGWEAQYF. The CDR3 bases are TGTGCCAGCAGCTTAGTTGTGACGGGGTGGGAGGCCCAGTACTTC.

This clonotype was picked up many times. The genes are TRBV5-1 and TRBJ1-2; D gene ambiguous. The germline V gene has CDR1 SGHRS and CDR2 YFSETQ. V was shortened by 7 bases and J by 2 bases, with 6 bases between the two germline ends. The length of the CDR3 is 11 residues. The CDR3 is CASGENYGYTF. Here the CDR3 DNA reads TGCGCCAGCGGGGAGAACTATGGCTACACCTTC.

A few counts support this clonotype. CDR3: CASSLSPTDRVNQPQHF. CDR3 in DNA: TGCGCCAGCAGCTTGTCCCCCACGGACAGGGTCAATCAGCCCCAGCATTTT. V and J are TRBV5-1 and TRBJ1-5, with 8 bases lining up with TRBD1. The CDR3 length is 17 residues. CDR1 and CDR2 (germline): SGHRS, YFSETQ. V was pared by 1 base and J by 3 bases, with 9 bases of the junction left unmatched.

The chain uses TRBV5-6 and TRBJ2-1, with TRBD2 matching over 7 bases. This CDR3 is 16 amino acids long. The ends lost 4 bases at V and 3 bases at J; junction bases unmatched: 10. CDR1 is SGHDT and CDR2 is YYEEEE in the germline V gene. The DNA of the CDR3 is TGTGCCAGCAGCGGGGAGCGGGATTGGATCTACAATGAGCAGTTCTTC. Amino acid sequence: CASSGERDWIYNEQFF.

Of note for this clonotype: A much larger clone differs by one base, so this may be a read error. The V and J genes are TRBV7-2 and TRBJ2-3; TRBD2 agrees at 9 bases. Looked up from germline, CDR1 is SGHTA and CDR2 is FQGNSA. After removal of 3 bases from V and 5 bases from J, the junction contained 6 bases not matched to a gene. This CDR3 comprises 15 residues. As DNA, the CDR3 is TGTGCCAGCAGCTTCGGCGGGAGGGCTATAGATACGCAGTATTTT. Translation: CASSFGGRAIDTQYF.

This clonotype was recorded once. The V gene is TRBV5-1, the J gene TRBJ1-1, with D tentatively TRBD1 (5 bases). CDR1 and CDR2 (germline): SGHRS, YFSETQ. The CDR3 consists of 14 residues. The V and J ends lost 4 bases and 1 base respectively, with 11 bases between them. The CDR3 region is CASSDQGGNTEAFF. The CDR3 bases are TGCGCCAGCAGCGATCAGGGCGGGAACACTGAAGCTTTCTTT.

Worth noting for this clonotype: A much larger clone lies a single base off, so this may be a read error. The CDR3 sequence: CASSLEVLDGNEQYF. The CDR3 DNA reads TGTGCCAGCAGCTTGGAAGTCCTAGACGGGAATGAGCAGTACTTC. The chain joins TRBV5-4 to TRBJ2-7; D may be TRBD2 (5 bases). The V end lost 0 bases, the J end lost 7 bases, and 17 bases lay between the germline ends. CDR1 and CDR2 (germline): SGHNT, YYREEE (reference sequence). The CDR3 is made up of 15 amino acids.

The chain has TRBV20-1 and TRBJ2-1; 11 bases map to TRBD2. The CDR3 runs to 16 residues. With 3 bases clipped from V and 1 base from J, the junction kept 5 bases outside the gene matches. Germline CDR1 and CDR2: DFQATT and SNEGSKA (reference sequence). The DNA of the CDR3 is TGCAGTGCTAGCCTAGCGGGGGGCAGGTCCTACAATGAGCAGTTCTTC. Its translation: CSASLAGGRSYNEQFF.

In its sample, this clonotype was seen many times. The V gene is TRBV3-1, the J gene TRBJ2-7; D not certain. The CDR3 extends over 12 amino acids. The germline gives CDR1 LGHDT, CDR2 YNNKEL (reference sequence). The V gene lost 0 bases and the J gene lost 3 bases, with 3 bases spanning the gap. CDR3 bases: TGTGCCAGCAGCCAAGAGGGCTACGAGCAGTACTTC. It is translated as CASSQEGYEQYF.